This TCR beta chain originates from a study of blood T cell repertoires in COVID-19. About the research overall: Acute-phase and convalescent COVID-19 samples originated in the United States, Italy and Spain. T cells, B-cell-depleted T cells, or PBMCs provided the cDNA or gDNA that served as material.

J gave up 4 bases and V 4 bases, and 7 bases lay outside the gene matches. The CDR3 is 14 residues long. Per the germline V gene, CDR1 is SGHAT and CDR2 is FQNNGV. In the authors' workflow: Reference gene primer amplification gave estimated nucleated cell counts. Repertoires were generated with immunoSEQ multiplex PCR, while TCRdb's copy carries only in-frame clones and drops some. V and J calls and clone size are as listed in that table; D and trimming were resolved from the DNA. The sample lists some 190,000 clones; roughly four fifths were seen once. The sequenced sample consisted of peripheral blood. The TCR comes from a woman in her seventies with active or convalescent COVID-19. The rearrangement joins TRBV11-2 to TRBJ2-7, with 7 positions matching TRBD2. The chain's CDR3 is CASSSMRERYEQYF. The CDR3, as DNA: TGTGCCAGCAGCTCGATGCGGGAGCGGTACGAGCAGTACTTC. Full variable domain (outside the CDR3, taken from reference TRBV11-2 and TRBJ2-7): EAGVAQSPRYKIIEKRQSVAFWCNPISGHATLYWYQQILGQGPKLLIQFQNNGVVDDSQLPKDRFSAERLKGVDSTLKIQPAKLEDSAVYLCASSSMRERYEQYFGPGTRLTVT.